This TCR beta chain was captured in a study of identical twins. Germline CDR1 MNHNS, CDR2 SASEGT. Unmatched junction bases numbered 7, after V lost 6 bases and J lost 2 bases. The CDR3 covers 15 residues. A note on this clonotype: The antigen is not known.

A single record per CDR3 protein comes from TCRdb applying MiXCR to the 5' RACE reads. The profile shows 1.5 million to 2 million distinct CDR3 sequences, about 32% of them singletons. Whole-study findings and limits: The authors drew conclusions from cross-sectional statistical analysis rather than following the same donors. Beta out-of-frame twin sharing showed a weaker excess. Modeled out-of-frame TCR alpha sharing in monozygotic twins fell below observed levels.

The chain links TRBV6-1 to TRBJ1-2; TRBD1 matches 9 bases. The sample taken for sequencing was cord blood. This receptor was obtained from a newborn girl in good health. The CDR3 protein is CASRDRGSLNYGYTF. DNA for the CDR3: TGTGCCAGCAGGGACAGGGGCTCACTCAACTATGGCTACACCTTC.